The sequence of this T cell receptor beta chain was determined in a study of tumor and adjacent non-tumor tissue in lung cancer. Overall study: The patients, approximately 9 men and 4 to 6 women, were 31 to 76 with stage I to III disease. Whole-study results and caveats: Top 100 clones took a larger repertoire share in normal lung. Significantly higher TCR diversity was found in tumor than normal lung.

This CDR3 spans 13 amino acids. Per germline, CDR1 MNHEY and CDR2 SVGAGI. V lost 7 bases, J lost 3 bases, and 2 bases stayed unmatched. TCRbeta libraries were built with three rounds of nested PCR, modified from ARM-PCR. TCRdb re-called the multiplex PCR reads with MiXCR, one entry per CDR3 protein. The sample has approximately 110,000 distinct CDR3 sequences; about 61% are singletons. This clonotype was counted a few times. Its target is not known. One base away lies a much larger clone, so this may be a sequencing read error. The template was RNA from unsorted bulk tissue. This non-tumor lung sample came from over 3 cm beyond the tumor edge.

The chain links TRBV6-5 to TRBJ2-2; 7 positions match TRBD1. The sequencing input was distant non-tumor lung tissue. This TCR came from a man aged 60-69 years with non-small cell lung cancer. CDR3 DNA sequence: TGTGCCAGCATCGACAGGGACACCGGGGAGCTGTTTTTT. It translates to CASIDRDTGELFF.